This passage covers 16 T cell receptor beta chains from one sample sequenced in a study of TIL therapy for anti-PD-1-resistant metastatic lung cancer. Time point here: pre-treatment sample, taken before nivolumab and TIL therapy. The tumor samples were excised metastases, mostly pleural nodules or supraclavicular lymph nodes. Sequencing used immunoSEQ v3. TCRdb's table, derived via immunoSEQ multiplex PCR, lists solely in-frame clones and lacks some. The repertoire holds 25,000 to 30,000 clones, with 60% to 80% as singletons. Material: tumor tissue, obtained at baseline. The source is a woman aged 30 to 85 with non-small cell lung cancer.

The chain couples TRBV6-1 to TRBJ1-3; D ambiguous. Germline loops: CDR1 MNHNS, CDR2 SASEGT. CDR3 size: 16 residues. The germline V and J ends were trimmed by 0 bases and 4 bases, with 13 bases remaining between them. The CDR3 loop reads CASSEAVARKGNTIYF. The DNA for the CDR3 is TGTGCCAGCAGTGAAGCGGTCGCTCGGAAGGGAAACACCATATATTTT.

The genes are TRBV7-2 and TRBJ1-2, with a possible D match to TRBD1 (5 bases). The CDR3 loop spans 16 amino acids. Germline CDR1 and CDR2: SGHTA and FQGNSA. Deletions cut 4 bases from V and 5 bases from J, with 20 bases between. CDR3: CASSSTPGQGEYGYTF. CDR3 sequence (DNA): TGTGCCAGCAGCTCTACCCCGGGGCAGGGAGAGTATGGCTACACCTTC.

This clone was counted only a few times. The genes are TRBV7-2 and TRBJ2-5; 8 positions agree with TRBD1. The CDR3 has 15 residues. The V segment lost 8 bases and the J segment 5 bases; nucleotides outside the gene matches: 13. Germline lookup yields CDR1 SGHTA and CDR2 FQGNSA. In nucleotides, the CDR3 is TGTGCCAGCCTGTGGGCAGGGGGCGCTGGGGAGACCCAGTACTTC. This codes for CASLWAGGAGETQYF.

The V gene is TRBV19, the J gene TRBJ1-1; the D gene is possibly TRBD1 (5 bases). Germline assignment: CDR1 LNHDA and CDR2 SQIVND (reference sequence). This CDR3 spans 14 amino acids. V dropped 5 bases and J dropped 6 bases, with 16 bases sitting between them. The CDR3 bases are TGTGCCAGTAGTCAGTTCGCCGGGGGACCTGAAGCTTTCTTT. This translates into CASSQFAGGPEAFF.

This clone was counted between two and nine times. This chain connects TRBV11-2 to TRBJ1-1; 10 bases map to TRBD1. J was trimmed by 2 bases and V by 3 bases; bases with no gene match: 6. Germline CDR1 reads SGHAT; CDR2 reads FQNNGV. The CDR3 extends over 16 amino acids. The CDR3 DNA follows: TGTGCCAGCAGCTTTACCCCGACAGGGGGCAACACTGAAGCTTTCTTT. Translation gives CASSFTPTGGNTEAFF.

This chain joins TRBV29-1 and TRBJ2-3; 9 bases match TRBD1. This CDR3 has 14 amino acids. Germline V CDR1 and CDR2: SQVTM, ANQGSEA. V was pared by 3 bases and J by 1 base, with 2 bases of the junction left unmatched. CDR3 in amino acids: CSVERTGGTDTQYF. CDR3 DNA: TGCAGCGTTGAGCGGACAGGGGGCACAGATACGCAGTATTTT.

V usage is TRBV19 and J usage is TRBJ1-5; TRBD1 matches at 7 bases. The length of the CDR3 is 16 residues. The V gene's germline CDR1 is LNHDA and CDR2 SQIVND (reference sequence). The V gene end was trimmed by 2 bases and the J gene end by 7 bases; junction bases not matched to a gene: 11. The CDR3 is CASSIKGATGGQPQHF. DNA for the CDR3: TGTGCCAGTAGTATAAAGGGGGCGACAGGTGGCCAGCCCCAGCATTTT.

The chain combines TRBV4-2 with TRBJ2-7, with 7 nucleotides matching TRBD2. With V trimmed by 4 bases and J by 7 bases, 4 bases remained unmatched. Germline V CDR1 and CDR2: LGHNA, YNFKEQ. This CDR3 region has 12 residues. The CDR3 DNA is TGTGCCAGCAGCCCCAGCGGGAATGAGCAGTACTTC. This translates into CASSPSGNEQYF.

This clone was counted between two and nine times. The J gene is TRBJ2-2, the V gene TRBV5-1; D possibly corresponds to TRBD2 (5 bases). This CDR3 is 13 amino acids long. Trimming removed 2 bases at V and 5 bases at J, with 7 bases between. In germline, CDR1 is SGHRS, CDR2 YFSETQ. CDR3 loop: CASSFRETGELFF. CDR3 nucleotides: TGCGCCAGCAGCTTCCGGGAAACCGGGGAGCTGTTTTTT.

The chain combines TRBV6-5 with TRBJ2-7, with 11 bases aligning to TRBD1. There are 15 residues in the CDR3. J gave up 4 bases and V 5 bases, and 7 bases lay outside the gene matches. Germline loops: CDR1 MNHEY, CDR2 SVGAGI. This chain's CDR3 is CASSRGTGGLYEQYF. CDR3 in DNA: TGTGCCAGCAGTCGGGGGACAGGGGGTTTATACGAGCAGTACTTC.

This chain links TRBV5-1 with TRBJ2-5, with a tentative D call TRBD2 (5 bases). Trimming took off 2 bases at V and 3 bases at J, with 5 bases between the two ends. Germline CDR1 and CDR2: SGHRS and YFSETQ. This CDR3 contains 12 residues. CDR3 sequence reads: CASSFGEETQYF. The CDR3 coding sequence is TGCGCCAGCAGCTTCGGGGAAGAGACCCAGTACTTC.

Within the sample, this clone is medium-sized. This chain uses TRBV10-3 with TRBJ2-6, with unresolved D. V dropped 8 bases and J dropped 1 base, with 9 bases sitting between them. CDR3 size: 14 residues. Germline V gene lookup returns CDR1 ENHRY and CDR2 SYGVKD. CDR3 bases: TGTGCCATCCAGTCGGATTCTGGGGCCAACGTCCTGACTTTC. This translates into CAIQSDSGANVLTF.

The chain carries TRBV7-9 and TRBJ2-6; no clear D gene. V lost 6 bases to trimming and J lost 3 bases, with 18 bases between them. CDR1 and CDR2 from the germline V gene are SEHNR and FQNEAQ (reference sequence). The CDR3 consists of 17 residues. The DNA of the CDR3 is TGTGCCAGCAGGCCAGGTGACGGAGTGGATGGGGCCAACGTCCTGACTTTC. It yields the protein CASRPGDGVDGANVLTF.

The V and J genes are TRBV7-6 and TRBJ1-3; D is perhaps TRBD1 (6 bases). CDR1 is SGHVS and CDR2 is FNYEAQ in the germline V gene. V was pared by 2 bases and J by 4 bases, with 12 bases between. CDR3 length equals 15 residues. The DNA of the CDR3 is TGTGCCAGCAGCTTATCGGGGACACCCGGAAACACCATATATTTT. Translated, it gives CASSLSGTPGNTIYF.

Notes on this clone: The DNA is omitted, as the CDR3 cannot be located on it reliably, and the CDR3 follows TCRdb's listing. V is TRBV2 and J is TRBJ1-4. Termini included, the CDR3 measures 16 amino acids. Per the germline V gene, CDR1 is SNHLY and CDR2 is FYNNEI. CDR3 loop: CASILAGRRNNEKLFF.

The chain carries TRBV4-1 and TRBJ2-1, with D possibly matching TRBD2 (6 bases). The germline V gene encodes CDR1 MGHRA and CDR2 YSYEKL. Trimming removed 4 bases from V and 7 bases from J, with 17 bases in between. The CDR3 covers 15 residues. The CDR3 is CASSPEGLERNEQFF. CDR3 bases: TGCGCCAGCAGCCCGGAGGGCCTGGAGAGGAATGAGCAGTTCTTC.